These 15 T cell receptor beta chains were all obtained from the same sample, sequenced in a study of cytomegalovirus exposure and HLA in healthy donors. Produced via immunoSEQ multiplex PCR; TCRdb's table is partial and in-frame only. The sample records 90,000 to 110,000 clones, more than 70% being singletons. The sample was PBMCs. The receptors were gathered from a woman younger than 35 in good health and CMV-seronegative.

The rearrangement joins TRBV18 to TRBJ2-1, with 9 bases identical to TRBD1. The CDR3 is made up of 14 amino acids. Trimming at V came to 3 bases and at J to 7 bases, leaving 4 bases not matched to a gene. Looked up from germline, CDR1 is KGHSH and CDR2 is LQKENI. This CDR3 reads CASSPGDRANEQFF. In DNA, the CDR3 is TGTGCCAGCTCACCCGGGGACAGGGCGAATGAGCAGTTCTTC.

The CDR3 sequence is CASSPSYEQYF. The CDR3 DNA is TGTGCCAGCAGTCCATCCTACGAGCAGTACTTC. The chain joins TRBV6-6 to TRBJ2-7, with D uncertain. The V end lost 5 bases, the J end lost 1 base, and 3 bases lay between the germline ends. This CDR3 region has 11 residues. Germline V gene lookup returns CDR1 MNHNY and CDR2 SVGAGI (reference sequence).

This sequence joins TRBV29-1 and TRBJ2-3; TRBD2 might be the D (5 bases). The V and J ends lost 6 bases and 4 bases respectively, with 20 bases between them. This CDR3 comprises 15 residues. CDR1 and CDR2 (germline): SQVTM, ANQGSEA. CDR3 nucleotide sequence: TGCAGCGTAGGACGGACTTCCCCTGGCGCAGATACGCAGTATTTT. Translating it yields CSVGRTSPGADTQYF.

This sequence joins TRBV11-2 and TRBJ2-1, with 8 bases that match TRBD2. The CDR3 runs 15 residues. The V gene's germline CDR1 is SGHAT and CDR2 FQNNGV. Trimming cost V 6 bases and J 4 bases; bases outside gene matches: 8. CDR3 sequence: CASSLAGGAYNEQFF. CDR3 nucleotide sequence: TGTGCCAGCAGTCTCGCGGGGGGCGCATACAATGAGCAGTTCTTC.

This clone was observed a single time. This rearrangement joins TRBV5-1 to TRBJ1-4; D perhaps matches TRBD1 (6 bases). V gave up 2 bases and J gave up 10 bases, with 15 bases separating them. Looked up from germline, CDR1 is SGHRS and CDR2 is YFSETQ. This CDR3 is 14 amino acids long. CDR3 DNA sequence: TGCGCCAGCAGCTTAGGACAGACGTTGGGAAAACTGTTTTTT. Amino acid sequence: CASSLGQTLGKLFF.

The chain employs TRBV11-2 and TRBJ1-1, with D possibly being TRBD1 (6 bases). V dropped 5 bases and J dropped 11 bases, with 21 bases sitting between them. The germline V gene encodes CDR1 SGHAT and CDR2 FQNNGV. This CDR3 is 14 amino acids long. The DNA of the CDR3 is TGTGCCAGCAGCCCAACGACAGTTCACGACAGGGCTTTCTTT. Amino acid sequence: CASSPTTVHDRAFF.

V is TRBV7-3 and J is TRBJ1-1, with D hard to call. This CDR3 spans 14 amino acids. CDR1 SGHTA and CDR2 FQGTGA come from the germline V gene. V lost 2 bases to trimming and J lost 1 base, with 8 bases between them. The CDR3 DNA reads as TGTGCCAGCAGCTTACTTGCCGGGAACACTGAAGCTTTCTTT. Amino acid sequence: CASSLLAGNTEAFF.

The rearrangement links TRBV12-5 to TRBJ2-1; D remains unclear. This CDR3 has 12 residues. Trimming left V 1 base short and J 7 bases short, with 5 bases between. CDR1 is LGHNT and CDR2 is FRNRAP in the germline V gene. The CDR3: CASGLGRNEQFF. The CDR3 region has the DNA TGTGCTAGTGGTTTGGGTCGGAATGAGCAGTTCTTC.

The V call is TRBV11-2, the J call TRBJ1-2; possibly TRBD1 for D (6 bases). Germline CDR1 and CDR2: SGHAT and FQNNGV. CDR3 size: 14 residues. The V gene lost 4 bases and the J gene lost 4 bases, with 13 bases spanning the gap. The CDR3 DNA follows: TGTGCCAGCAGCTGGGAACAGGGAATCTATGGCTACACCTTC. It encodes CASSWEQGIYGYTF.

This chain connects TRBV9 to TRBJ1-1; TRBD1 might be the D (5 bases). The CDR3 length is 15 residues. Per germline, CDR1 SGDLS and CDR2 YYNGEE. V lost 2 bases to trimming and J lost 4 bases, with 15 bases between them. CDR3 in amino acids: CASSVGAGGVTEAFF. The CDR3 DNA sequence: TGTGCCAGCAGCGTGGGTGCGGGGGGAGTCACTGAAGCTTTCTTT.

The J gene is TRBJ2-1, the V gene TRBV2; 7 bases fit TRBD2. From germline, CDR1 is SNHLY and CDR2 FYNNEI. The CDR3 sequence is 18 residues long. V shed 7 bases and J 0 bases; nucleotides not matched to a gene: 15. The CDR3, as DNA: TGTGCCAGCACCCCCCGGGAGGCACTAATAAGCTCCTACAATGAGCAGTTCTTC. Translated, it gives CASTPREALISSYNEQFF.

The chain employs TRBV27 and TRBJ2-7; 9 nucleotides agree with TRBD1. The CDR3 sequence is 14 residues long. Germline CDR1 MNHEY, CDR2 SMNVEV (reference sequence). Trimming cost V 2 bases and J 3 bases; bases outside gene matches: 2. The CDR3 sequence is CASSLRGQGYEQYF. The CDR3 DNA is TGTGCCAGCAGTTTAAGGGGACAGGGCTACGAGCAGTACTTC.

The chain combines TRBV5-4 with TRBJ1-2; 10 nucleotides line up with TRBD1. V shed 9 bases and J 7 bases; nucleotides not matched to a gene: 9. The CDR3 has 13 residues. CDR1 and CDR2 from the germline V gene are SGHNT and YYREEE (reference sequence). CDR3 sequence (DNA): TGTGCCATCCCGGACAGGGGGGTGTTTGGCTACACCTTC. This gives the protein CAIPDRGVFGYTF.

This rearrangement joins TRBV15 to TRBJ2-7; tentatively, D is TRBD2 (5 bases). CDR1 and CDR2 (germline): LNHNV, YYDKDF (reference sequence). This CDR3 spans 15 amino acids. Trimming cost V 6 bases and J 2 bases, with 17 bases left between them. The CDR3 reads CATSQRRGKAYEQYF. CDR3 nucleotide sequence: TGTGCCACCAGTCAACGTAGAGGGAAGGCCTACGAGCAGTACTTC.

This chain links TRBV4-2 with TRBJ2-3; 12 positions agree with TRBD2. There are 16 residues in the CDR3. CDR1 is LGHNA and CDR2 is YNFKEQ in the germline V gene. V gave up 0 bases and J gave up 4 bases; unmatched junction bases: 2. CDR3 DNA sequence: TGTGCCAGCAGCCAAGATGGACTAGCGGGACCAGATACGCAGTATTTT. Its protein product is CASSQDGLAGPDTQYF.